A single sample is the source of the 5 T cell receptor beta chains below, sequenced in a study of human T cells and chemical hapten exposure. This sample's time point: pre-sensitization, week 0. Treatment specified: therapeutic diphenylcyclopropenone sensitization with weekly scalp DPC. MiXCR, run by TCRdb on the RACE reads, gives a single entry per CDR3 protein. The table lists more than 80,000 distinct CDR3 sequences, 11% of them singletons, with around 3.1% in the top ten. The specimen comprised whole blood, sampled in connection with sensitization to the hapten diphenylcyclopropenone (DPC). These receptor sequences come from a woman aged 60-75 years with alopecia areata. Some clones in this sample may be carry-over from other donors' samples.

V gene TRBV3-1 combines with J gene TRBJ1-1; D ambiguous. Germline lookup yields CDR1 LGHDT and CDR2 YNNKEL (reference sequence). The V end was cut by 1 base, the J end by 4 bases, with 10 bases between. The CDR3 extends over 14 amino acids. DNA of the CDR3: TGTGCCAGCAGCCAAGTAGGCCGGACCACTGAAGCTTTCTTT. The encoded protein is CASSQVGRTTEAFF.

Turning to this clonotype: Germline is not matched at one junction end, which may reflect a read error. J is TRBJ2-5 and V is TRBV7-7; D gene ambiguous. The CDR3 has 13 amino acids. CDR1 SSHAT and CDR2 FNYEAQ come from the germline V gene (reference sequence). The CDR3 DNA reads TGTGCTAGCAGCCACCAACCCCAAGAGACCCAGTACTTC. This encodes CASSHQPQETQYF. The whole variable domain, filled in from reference TRBV7-7 and TRBJ2-5, reads GAGVSQSPRYKVTKRGQDVTLRCDPISSHATLYWYQQALGQGPEFLTYFNYEAQPDKSGLPSDRFSAERPEGSISTLTIQRTEQRDSAMYRCASSHQPQETQYFGPGTRLLVL.

This clonotype was observed many times. The chain links TRBV2 to TRBJ1-2, with D possibly matching TRBD1 (6 bases). V was shortened by 3 bases and J by 7 bases, with 12 bases between the two germline ends. This CDR3 has 13 residues. Germline loops: CDR1 SNHLY, CDR2 FYNNEI. CDR3 DNA sequence: TGTGCCAGCAGTGATGCCGGGGGCTCTGGCTACACCTTC. Translating it yields CASSDAGGSGYTF. The full variable domain, rest sourced from reference TRBV2 and TRBJ1-2, is EPEVTQTPSHQVTQMGQEVILRCVPISNHLYFYWYRQILGQKVEFLVSFYNNEISEKSEIFDDQFSVERPDGSNFTLKIRSTKLEDSAMYFCASSDAGGSGYTFGSGTRLTVV.

This clonotype was found many times. The V call is TRBV18, the J call TRBJ1-5; D might be TRBD1 (5 bases). The CDR3 is 14 residues long. Trimming took 0 bases from V and 7 from J, leaving 10 bases between them. Germline loops: CDR1 KGHSH, CDR2 LQKENI. CDR3 nucleotides: TGTGCCAGCTCACCACCGACAGTCGTCCAGCCCCAGCATTTT. It codes for CASSPPTVVQPQHF.

This clonotype was detected many times. The chain combines TRBV10-1 with TRBJ2-5; TRBD1 matches 7 bases. The CDR3 has 15 amino acids. The germline CDR1 and CDR2 sequences are WNHNN and SYGVQD (reference sequence). Trimming took 0 bases from V and 0 from J; bases not matched to a gene: 1. This CDR3 reads CASSESGQNQETQYF. The DNA for the CDR3 is TGCGCCAGCAGTGAGTCGGGACAGAACCAAGAGACCCAGTACTTC.